Each of the 19 T cell receptor beta chains below was sequenced from the same sample in a study of cytomegalovirus exposure and HLA in healthy donors (dated by TCRdb to the late 2010s). The library relied on the immunoSEQ multiplex PCR assay. For the multiplex PCR, a mixture combining 60 forward primers for TCR Vbeta segments and 13 reverse primers for TCR Jbeta segments was used. Imported from immuneACCESS, the table was reduced by TCRdb to in-frame sequences with V and J called. These copies leave out some clones; in studies compared against another copy, an unresolved V gene accounts for under half, and the cause of the remainder is not known. For this sample there are tens of thousands of clones; 85% appear just once. The ten largest account for about 11% of the sample. Specimen: PBMCs. These receptors were taken from a female donor in good health and CMV-seronegative.

The sample holds a few counts of this clone. J is TRBJ2-2 and V is TRBV6-6, with 7 bases identical to TRBD1. This CDR3 is 14 amino acids long. Germline-derived CDR1 and CDR2 are MNHNY and SVGAGI (reference sequence). V shed 7 bases, J shed 3 bases, and the junction held 5 bases outside the gene matches. The CDR3 bases are TGTGCCAGCAAAACAGGGGCGGACACCGGGGAGCTGTTTTTT. It is translated as CASKTGADTGELFF.

The genes are TRBV19 and TRBJ1-1; D possibly corresponds to TRBD1 (5 bases). Germline V lookup: CDR1 LNHDA, CDR2 SQIVND (reference sequence). The ends were cut back, 4 bases at V and 3 bases at J, with 12 bases in the middle. The CDR3 runs 14 residues. CDR3 coding DNA: TGTGCCAGTAGTACCGAGGGGAGGGACACTGAAGCTTTCTTT. This codes for CASSTEGRDTEAFF.

CDR3 sequence reads: CASSELQGTDTQYF. Written as DNA, the CDR3 is TGTGCCAGCAGTGAACTACAGGGGACAGATACGCAGTATTTT. This chain joins TRBV2 and TRBJ2-3, with 7 bases that match TRBD1. CDR1 and CDR2 from the germline V gene are SNHLY and FYNNEI. The CDR3 length is 14 residues. With 2 bases clipped from V and 3 bases from J, the junction kept 2 bases outside the gene matches.

The chain recombines TRBV7-9 with TRBJ2-1; TRBD2 aligns across 8 bases. Germline CDR1 is SEHNR and CDR2 is FQNEAQ (reference sequence). V gave up 4 bases and J gave up 4 bases; unmatched junction bases: 3. The CDR3 spans 14 residues. CDR3 region: CASSSSGPYNEQFF. CDR3 DNA: TGTGCCAGCAGCTCTAGCGGGCCTTACAATGAGCAGTTCTTC.

The chain employs TRBV6-5 and TRBJ1-1, with D tentatively TRBD1 (5 bases). The V end lost 2 bases, the J end lost 4 bases, and 11 bases lay between the germline ends. Looked up from germline, CDR1 is MNHEY and CDR2 is SVGAGI. This CDR3 contains 14 residues. CDR3 nucleotides: TGTGCCAGCAGTTACAGGGGCTCGGGCACTGAAGCTTTCTTT. Residues: CASSYRGSGTEAFF.

The rearrangement joins TRBV11-2 to TRBJ2-6, with 8 positions matching TRBD1. Germline-derived CDR1 and CDR2 are SGHAT and FQNNGV. The CDR3 has 18 amino acids. Trimming cost V 2 bases and J 2 bases; bases outside gene matches: 8. CDR3 in DNA: TGTGCCAGCAGCTTACTTAGGGGACAGGTCGCTGGGGCCAACGTCCTGACTTTC. It is translated as CASSLLRGQVAGANVLTF.

Only a few counts were recorded for this clone. The rearrangement links TRBV5-1 to TRBJ2-5; D perhaps matches TRBD1 (5 bases). Germline V gene lookup returns CDR1 SGHRS and CDR2 YFSETQ. Trimming removed 2 bases from V and 2 bases from J, with 10 bases in between. The CDR3 totals 14 residues. The CDR3 DNA reads TGCGCCAGCAGCTTCTCTAGGGGTCAAGAGACCCAGTACTTC. This codes for CASSFSRGQETQYF.

V usage is TRBV5-1 and J usage is TRBJ1-4, with 8 bases aligning to TRBD1. CDR3 size: 15 residues. The germline V gene encodes CDR1 SGHRS and CDR2 YFSETQ. With 2 bases clipped from V and 4 bases from J, the junction kept 4 bases outside the gene matches. CDR3 loop: CASSLTGGVNEKLFF. The CDR3 nucleotides are TGCGCCAGCAGCTTAACAGGGGGAGTTAATGAAAAACTGTTTTTT.

The V and J genes are TRBV5-4 and TRBJ1-4, with D perhaps TRBD1 (5 bases). V was trimmed by 4 bases and J by 6 bases, leaving 13 bases between them. Germline loops: CDR1 SGHNT, CDR2 YYREEE (reference sequence). This CDR3 has 14 amino acids. The CDR3 DNA is TGTGCCAGCAGCGTAGACAGCCTCGATGAAAAACTGTTTTTT. Protein product: CASSVDSLDEKLFF.

The chain combines TRBV18 with TRBJ1-2; possibly TRBD1 for D (5 bases). Per the germline V gene, CDR1 is KGHSH and CDR2 is LQKENI. This CDR3 has 15 residues. V lost 1 base and J lost 7, with 16 bases in between. The CDR3 DNA reads TGTGCCAGCTCACCACAGGGCAGGGCCGGGAGTGGCTACACCTTC. The encoded protein is CASSPQGRAGSGYTF.

The V call is TRBV5-1, the J call TRBJ1-1, with D perhaps matching TRBD1 (5 bases). Trimming left V 0 bases short and J 4 bases short, with 10 bases between. The CDR3 length is 14 residues. Germline-derived CDR1 and CDR2 are SGHRS and YFSETQ. CDR3 nucleotide sequence: TGCGCCAGCAGCTTGGGGCAGGGAGGCACTGAAGCTTTCTTT. This encodes CASSLGQGGTEAFF.

This rearrangement joins TRBV7-2 to TRBJ2-2; TRBD1 matches 9 bases. V lost 7 bases and J lost 7; bases outside the gene matches: 16. The CDR3 is 17 residues long. The germline gives CDR1 SGHTA, CDR2 FQGNSA. CDR3 bases: TGTGCCAGCACCCCCATCCCAGGGACAGGGATAATCGGGGAGCTGTTTTTT. Encoded protein: CASTPIPGTGIIGELFF. Full variable domain (remainder filled in from reference TRBV7-2 and TRBJ2-2): GAGVSQSPSNKVTEKGKDVELRCDPISGHTALYWYRQSLGQGLEFLIYFQGNSAPDKSGLPSDRFSAERTGGSVSTLTIQRTQQEDSAVYLCASTPIPGTGIIGELFFGEGSRLTVL.

The chain recombines TRBV10-2 with TRBJ1-5; D gene ambiguous. Germline V gene data show CDR1 as WSHSY and CDR2 as SAAADI. V shed 0 bases and J shed 7 bases, with 4 bases lying between them. The CDR3 is made up of 12 amino acids. CDR3 in amino acids: CASSESRQPQHF. The CDR3 nucleotides are TGCGCCAGCAGTGAGTCGAGGCAGCCCCAGCATTTT.

CDR3 sequence: CASSVGSGSSSYEQYF. The CDR3 nucleotides read TGTGCCAGCAGCGTAGGCTCGGGATCCTCCTCCTACGAGCAGTACTTC. The chain employs TRBV9 and TRBJ2-7, with D perhaps matching TRBD2 (5 bases). CDR3 length equals 16 residues. Deletions cut 0 bases from V and 0 bases from J, with 13 bases between. The germline CDR1 and CDR2 sequences are SGDLS and YYNGEE.

The CDR3 DNA sequence: TGTGCCAGCAGCTTAGACCTGACGGATACAGAGGCTTTCTTT. This sequence encodes CASSLDLTDTEAFF. V usage is TRBV7-9 and J usage is TRBJ1-1; no clear D. V was pared by 1 base and J by 11 bases, with 17 bases between. The CDR3 sequence is 14 residues long. Germline V gene sequence: CDR1 SEHNR, CDR2 FQNEAQ (reference sequence).

The sample holds one count of this clone. The V call is TRBV9, the J call TRBJ1-5; 10 bases fit TRBD1. J lost 5 bases, V lost 4 bases, and 3 bases had no gene match. CDR1 and CDR2 (germline): SGDLS, YYNGEE. The CDR3 sequence is 14 residues long. The CDR3 loop is CASSTGQGYQPQHF. CDR3 bases: TGTGCCAGCAGCACGGGACAGGGGTATCAGCCCCAGCATTTT. Full variable domain (rest looked up from reference TRBV9 and TRBJ1-5): DSGVTQTPKHLITATGQRVTLRCSPRSGDLSVYWYQQSLDQGLQFLIQYYNGEERAKGNILERFSAQQFPDLHSELNLSSLELGDSALYFCASSTGQGYQPQHFGDGTRLSIL.

The V gene is TRBV11-2, the J gene TRBJ2-1; TRBD2 matches 7 bases. Germline lookup yields CDR1 SGHAT and CDR2 FQNNGV. The CDR3 covers 16 residues. The V gene end was trimmed by 5 bases and the J gene end by 6 bases; junction bases not matched to a gene: 13. CDR3 DNA: TGTGCCAGCAGCCCGAGCGGGGAGTCCGGGGCCAATGAGCAGTTCTTC. Translating gives CASSPSGESGANEQFF.

V gene TRBV11-3 combines with J gene TRBJ2-1; TRBD1 is a possible D gene (7 bases). The ends were cut back, 0 bases at V and 0 bases at J, with 12 bases in the middle. CDR1 and CDR2 (germline): SGHNT, YENEEA. The CDR3 length is 17 residues. The CDR3 loop reads CASSLEAGGSSYNEQFF. CDR3 coding DNA: TGTGCCAGCAGCTTAGAAGCAGGGGGGTCCTCCTACAATGAGCAGTTCTTC.

The chain uses TRBV28 and TRBJ2-7; 8 nucleotides align to TRBD1. CDR1 and CDR2 from the germline V gene are MDHEN and SYDVKM. The CDR3 contains 14 residues. V dropped 3 bases and J dropped 5; count of bases not matched to a gene: 6. The DNA for the CDR3 is TGTGCCAGCAGTTTGACAGGGGTTGGTAACGAGCAGTACTTC. Translated, it gives CASSLTGVGNEQYF.